This T cell receptor beta chain emerged from a study of shared clonotypes between healthy human individuals. The DNA input per sorted-subset replicate PCR was 200 ng, corresponding to tens of thousands of T cell genomes. Assay: immunoSEQ multiplex PCR; the TCRdb copy retains only in-frame clones and omits some. Among around 1.5 million clones listed, 95% to 99% were seen once. Germline lookup yields CDR1 SGDLS and CDR2 YYNGEE. Trimming pared 0 bases from V and 2 bases from J, leaving 15 bases between. The CDR3 contains 16 residues. The rearrangement joins TRBV9 to TRBJ2-7, with a weak D call TRBD2 (5 bases). The sequence came from a man between 25 and 39 years old in good health. Specimen: naive CD4+ T cells sorted from blood. Subset meaning: CD45RA+ positively selected. CDR3 in DNA: TGTGCCAGCAGCGTAGTGGAGGTAGCTTGGCCCTACGAGCAGTACTTC. It translates to CASSVVEVAWPYEQYF.